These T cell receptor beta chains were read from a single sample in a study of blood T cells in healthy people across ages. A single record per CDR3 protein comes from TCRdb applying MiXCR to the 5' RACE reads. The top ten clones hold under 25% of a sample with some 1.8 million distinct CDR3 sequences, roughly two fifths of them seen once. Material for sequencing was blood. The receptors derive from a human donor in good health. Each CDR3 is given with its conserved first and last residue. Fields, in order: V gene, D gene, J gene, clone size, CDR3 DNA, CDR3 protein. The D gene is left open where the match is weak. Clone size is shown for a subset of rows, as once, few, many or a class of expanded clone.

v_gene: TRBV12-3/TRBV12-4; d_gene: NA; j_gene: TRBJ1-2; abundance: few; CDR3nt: TGTGCCAGCCCACCCCATAACTATGGCTACACCTTC; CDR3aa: CASPPHNYGYTF
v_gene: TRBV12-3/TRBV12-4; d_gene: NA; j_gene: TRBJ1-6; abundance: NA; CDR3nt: TGTGCCAGCAGTTTCGCTGGCGGATATAATTCACCCCTCCACTTT; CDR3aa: CASSFAGGYNSPLHF
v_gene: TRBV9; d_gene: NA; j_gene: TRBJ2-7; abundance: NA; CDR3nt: TGTGCCAGCGCTAAGGGGTCAAGCTACGAGCAGTACTTC; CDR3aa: CASAKGSSYEQYF
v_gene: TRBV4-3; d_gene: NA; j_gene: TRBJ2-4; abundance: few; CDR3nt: TGCGCCAGCAGCCAAGGCCTACCTCAGGGGGCCAAAAACATTCAGTACTTC; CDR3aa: CASSQGLPQGAKNIQYF
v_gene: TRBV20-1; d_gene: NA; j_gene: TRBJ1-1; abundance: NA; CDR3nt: TGCAGAACTCGGCCTACGGTCTTCATGAACACTGAAGCTTTCTTT; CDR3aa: CRTRPTVFMNTEAFF
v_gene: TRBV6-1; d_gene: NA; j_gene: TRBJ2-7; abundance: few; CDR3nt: TGTGCCAGCCGGGACCCTAGGTCCCCTGGCTACGAGCAGTACTTC; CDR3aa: CASRDPRSPGYEQYF
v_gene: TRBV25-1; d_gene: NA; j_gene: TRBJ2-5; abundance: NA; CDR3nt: TGTGCCAGCATGACAGGAAAAGAGACCCAGTACTTC; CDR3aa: CASMTGKETQYF
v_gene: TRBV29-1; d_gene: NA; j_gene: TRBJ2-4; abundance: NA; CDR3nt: TGCAGCGTTGAAGATCGACGAGGGCAGTACTTC; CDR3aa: CSVEDRRGQYF
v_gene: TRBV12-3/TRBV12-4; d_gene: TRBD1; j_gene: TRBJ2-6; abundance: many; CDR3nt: TGTGCCAGCAGTTTTTGGGACAGGGGGCGCGGGGCCAACGTCCTGACTTTC; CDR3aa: CASSFWDRGRGANVLTF
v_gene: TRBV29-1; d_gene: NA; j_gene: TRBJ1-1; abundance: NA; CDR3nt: TGCAGCGTTGATAAGGGGAGACAATACACTGAAGCTTTCTTT; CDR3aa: CSVDKGRQYTEAFF
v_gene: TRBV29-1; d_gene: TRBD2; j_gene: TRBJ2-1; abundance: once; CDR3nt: TGCAGCGTTGTGGGGACTACCGCCTACAATGAGCAGTTCTTC; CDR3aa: CSVVGTTAYNEQFF
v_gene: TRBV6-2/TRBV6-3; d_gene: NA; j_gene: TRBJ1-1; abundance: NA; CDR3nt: TGTGCCAGCAGTTACGACAAATTTGACACTGAAGCTTTCTTT; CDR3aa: CASSYDKFDTEAFF
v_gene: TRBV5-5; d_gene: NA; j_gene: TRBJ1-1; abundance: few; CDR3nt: TGTGCCAGCAGCTCGAGCCCCGGGGGAACTGAAGCTTTCTTT; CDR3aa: CASSSSPGGTEAFF
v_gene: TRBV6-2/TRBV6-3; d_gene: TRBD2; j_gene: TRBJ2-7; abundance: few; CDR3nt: TGTGCCAGCAGTTATCCGACAGCGGGGTCCTACGAGCAGTACTTC; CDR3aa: CASSYPTAGSYEQYF